The 23 T cell receptor beta chains reported below all come from one sample, sequenced in a study of cytomegalovirus exposure and HLA in healthy donors. Amplification used 60 Vbeta primers and 13 Jbeta primers. Using immunoSEQ multiplex PCR, the repertoire was profiled, and TCRdb retains in-frame clones only, with some absent. The sample has 75,000 to 100,000 clones; about 74% are singletons. Sequencing was performed on PBMCs. The receptors come from a male donor in good health and CMV-seronegative.

V usage is TRBV30 and J usage is TRBJ2-2; TRBD2 matches at 7 bases. CDR1 and CDR2 from the germline V gene are GTSNPN and SVGIG (reference sequence). V dropped 5 bases and J dropped 6; count of bases not matched to a gene: 3. The CDR3 length is 12 residues. The CDR3 bases are TGTGCCTGGGCTAGCGGTCCCGGGGAGCTGTTTTTT. Translated, it gives CAWASGPGELFF.

The chain couples TRBV7-6 to TRBJ2-7; D may be TRBD2 (5 bases). V dropped 0 bases and J dropped 5 bases, with 8 bases sitting between them. The CDR3 length is 13 residues. CDR1 is SGHVS and CDR2 is FNYEAQ in the germline V gene. The CDR3 sequence: CASSLAWRNEQYF. CDR3 DNA sequence: TGTGCCAGCAGCTTAGCGTGGAGGAACGAGCAGTACTTC.

V is TRBV11-2 and J is TRBJ2-6, with D unclear. This CDR3 spans 15 amino acids. Germline values: CDR1 SGHAT, CDR2 FQNNGV. V was trimmed by 5 bases and J by 0 bases, leaving 8 bases between them. Here the CDR3 DNA reads TGTGCCAGCAGCCCTCACAGCTCTGGGGCCAACGTCCTGACTTTC. This gives the protein CASSPHSSGANVLTF.

This chain links TRBV20-1 with TRBJ1-1, with 12 bases fitting TRBD1. The CDR3 runs 11 residues. Germline-derived CDR1 and CDR2 are DFQATT and SNEGSKA (reference sequence). Here the CDR3 DNA reads TGCAGGGGGACAGGGGGCGGGAGGGCTTTCTTT. Protein: CRGTGGGRAFF.

The sample holds a few counts of this clone. V and J are TRBV5-8 and TRBJ1-2; 9 bases map to TRBD1. V gave up 3 bases and J gave up 2 bases; unmatched junction bases: 5. The CDR3 extends over 15 amino acids. Germline CDR1 and CDR2: SGHTS and YDEGEE. CDR3: CASSSPGQGNYGYTF. The CDR3 coding sequence is TGTGCCAGCAGCTCACCAGGACAGGGGAACTATGGCTACACCTTC.

DNA for the CDR3: TGTGCCAGCAGGGGGGCGAGTGGCGGTTATCAGCCCCAGCATTTT. Protein sequence: CASRGASGGYQPQHF. The rearrangement joins TRBV28 to TRBJ1-5; tentative D call: TRBD1 (6 bases). CDR3 length equals 15 residues. Germline V lookup: CDR1 MDHEN, CDR2 SYDVKM. V gave up 6 bases and J gave up 5 bases, with 17 bases separating them.

The V and J genes are TRBV27 and TRBJ2-7; the match to TRBD2 covers 10 bases. Trimming at V came to 7 bases and at J to 3 bases, leaving 15 bases not matched to a gene. The CDR3 is made up of 17 amino acids. CDR1 and CDR2 (germline): MNHEY, SMNVEV (reference sequence). CDR3 nucleotide sequence: TGTGCCAGCACCCCTCACGGGACTAGCGTCTTTGTCTACGAGCAGTACTTC. Protein: CASTPHGTSVFVYEQYF.

CDR3 amino acids: CASSLSGRAEDTQYF. The CDR3 region has the DNA TGCGCCAGCAGCCTTAGCGGGAGGGCAGAAGATACGCAGTATTTT. The V and J genes are TRBV4-3 and TRBJ2-3; 11 nucleotides line up with TRBD2. This CDR3 contains 15 residues. Germline V gene sequence: CDR1 LGHNA, CDR2 YSLEER. V was pared by 4 bases and J by 5 bases, with 5 bases of the junction left unmatched.

As DNA, the CDR3 is TGCAGCGTTGAACAAGCGGGGAGCACAGATACGCAGTATTTT. It codes for CSVEQAGSTDTQYF. The rearrangement links TRBV29-1 to TRBJ2-3, with 7 bases fitting TRBD2. CDR1 and CDR2 from the germline V gene are SQVTM and ANQGSEA. The ends lost 2 bases at V and 0 bases at J; junction bases unmatched: 2. The length of the CDR3 is 14 residues.

V gene TRBV7-9 combines with J gene TRBJ2-7; 14 nucleotides agree with TRBD2. The CDR3 is 18 residues long. CDR1 and CDR2 from the germline V gene are SEHNR and FQNEAQ (reference sequence). The V gene end was trimmed by 6 bases and the J gene end by 5 bases; junction bases not matched to a gene: 15. The CDR3 DNA sequence: TGTGCCAGCAGTATCGGACTAGCGGGAGGTGCATTTTTCGACGAGCAGTACTTC. Translation: CASSIGLAGGAFFDEQYF.

The chain recombines TRBV19 with TRBJ1-2, with 7 bases fitting TRBD1. This CDR3 is 14 amino acids long. V lost 9 bases and J lost 4; bases outside the gene matches: 11. Germline CDR1 and CDR2: LNHDA and SQIVND (reference sequence). The CDR3 coding sequence is TGTGCCAGCGCCCCCCAGGGGGACCTCTATGGCTACACCTTC. This translates into CASAPQGDLYGYTF.

The rearrangement joins TRBV6-6 to TRBJ1-1, with unresolved D. From germline, CDR1 is MNHNY and CDR2 SVGAGI (reference sequence). The CDR3 sequence is 14 residues long. Between the trimmed V and J ends, which lost 0 bases and 6 bases, there was a span of 11 bases. CDR3 loop: CASSYSSEGAEAFF. Written as DNA, the CDR3 is TGTGCCAGCAGTTACTCGTCCGAGGGCGCTGAAGCTTTCTTT.

This rearrangement joins TRBV7-2 to TRBJ1-5, with 7 positions matching TRBD1. With V trimmed by 4 bases and J by 7 bases, 4 bases remained unmatched. Germline loops: CDR1 SGHTA, CDR2 FQGNSA. The CDR3 is 13 residues long. CDR3 DNA: TGTGCCAGCAGCTACAGGGGTCAGCAGCCCCAGCATTTT. It codes for CASSYRGQQPQHF. The whole variable domain, filled in from reference TRBV7-2 and TRBJ1-5, reads GAGVSQSPSNKVTEKGKDVELRCDPISGHTALYWYRQSLGQGLEFLIYFQGNSAPDKSGLPSDRFSAERTGGSVSTLTIQRTQQEDSAVYLCASSYRGQQPQHFGDGTRLSIL.

The chain employs TRBV2 and TRBJ2-3; 11 bases map to TRBD2. The J segment lost 1 base and the V segment lost 3 bases, leaving 0 bases of the junction unmatched. Germline V lookup: CDR1 SNHLY, CDR2 FYNNEI. The CDR3 is made up of 15 amino acids. The CDR3 DNA reads TGTGCCAGCAGTGATAGCGGGAGGGGCACAGATACGCAGTATTTT. It specifies CASSDSGRGTDTQYF.

The chain recombines TRBV7-6 with TRBJ2-7; TRBD2 might be the D (7 bases). Trimming took 5 bases from V and 3 from J, leaving 20 bases between them. The CDR3 spans 16 residues. The V gene's germline CDR1 is SGHVS and CDR2 FNYEAQ. CDR3 sequence: CASSPRGGGGSYEQYF. CDR3 bases: TGTGCCAGCAGCCCTAGGGGGGGTGGCGGAAGCTACGAGCAGTACTTC. Supplemented by reference TRBV7-6 and TRBJ2-7, the full variable domain reads GAGVSQSPRYKVTKRGQDVALRCDPISGHVSLYWYRQALGQGPEFLTYFNYEAQQDKSGLPNDRFSAERPEGSISTLTIQRTEQRDSAMYRCASSPRGGGGSYEQYFGPGTRLTVT.

V and J are TRBV2 and TRBJ2-4; possibly TRBD2 for D (6 bases). The V gene lost 4 bases and the J gene lost 0 bases, with 10 bases spanning the gap. Germline V gene lookup returns CDR1 SNHLY and CDR2 FYNNEI. This CDR3 comprises 15 residues. CDR3 region: CASSVVAVAKNIQYF. The CDR3 nucleotides are TGTGCCAGCAGTGTCGTAGCGGTAGCCAAAAACATTCAGTACTTC.

V is TRBV6-5 and J is TRBJ2-2; TRBD2 matches at 10 bases. Germline CDR1 MNHEY, CDR2 SVGAGI. This CDR3 contains 15 residues. V shed 11 bases and J 6 bases; nucleotides not matched to a gene: 12. The CDR3 DNA is TGTGCCGTAAAAGAAGCGGGAGGGCCTGCCGGGGAGCTGTTTTTT. It is translated as CAVKEAGGPAGELFF.

The rearrangement uses TRBV4-1 and TRBJ2-3, with TRBD2 matching over 8 bases. V dropped 3 bases and J dropped 0; count of bases not matched to a gene: 8. The CDR3 is 17 amino acids. CDR1 is MGHRA and CDR2 is YSYEKL in the germline V gene. The CDR3 DNA follows: TGCGCCAGCAGCCACCCTCCACGCGGGAGGAGCACAGATACGCAGTATTTT. It specifies CASSHPPRGRSTDTQYF.

Only a few counts were recorded for this clone. The gene calls are TRBV7-2 and TRBJ2-2; perhaps TRBD1 as D (7 bases). In germline, CDR1 is SGHTA, CDR2 FQGNSA. Between the trimmed V and J ends, which lost 5 bases and 4 bases, there was a span of 14 bases. The CDR3 has 15 residues. The CDR3 DNA reads TGTGCCAGCAGCCTAGGAGGGACAGTCACCGGGGAGCTGTTTTTT. Translated, it gives CASSLGGTVTGELFF.

CDR3 nucleotides: TGTGCCAGCAGCTCGCCTCTAGCGGGAGGGCCCGGGGAGCTGTTTTTT. Translation gives CASSSPLAGGPGELFF. The chain carries TRBV11-3 and TRBJ2-2; 12 bases agree with TRBD2. Per the germline V gene, CDR1 is SGHNT and CDR2 is YENEEA. V lost 4 bases to trimming and J lost 6 bases; unmatched junction nucleotides: 6. This CDR3 is 16 amino acids long.

The V gene is TRBV27, the J gene TRBJ2-7, with TRBD2 matching 10 bases. From germline, CDR1 is MNHEY and CDR2 SMNVEV (reference sequence). This CDR3 has 15 residues. The V and J ends lost 5 bases and 0 bases, in that order; junction bases with no gene match: 4. CDR3 sequence (DNA): TGTGCCAGCAGTCGCGGGACTAGCGTCTCCTACGAGCAGTACTTC. Its protein product is CASSRGTSVSYEQYF.

The sample holds a few counts of this clone. The rearrangement links TRBV2 to TRBJ1-2; TRBD1 might be the D (6 bases). This CDR3 is built from 14 residues. V lost 7 bases and J 7 bases, leaving 19 bases between the germline ends. Germline CDR1 SNHLY, CDR2 FYNNEI. CDR3 loop: CASNRQAIRGGYTF. The CDR3 DNA follows: TGTGCCAGCAACCGACAGGCAATTCGAGGTGGCTACACCTTC. The variable domain in full, completed from reference TRBV2 and TRBJ1-2, reads EPEVTQTPSHQVTQMGQEVILRCVPISNHLYFYWYRQILGQKVEFLVSFYNNEISEKSEIFDDQFSVERPDGSNFTLKIRSTKLEDSAMYFCASNRQAIRGGYTFGSGTRLTVV.

The chain couples TRBV29-1 to TRBJ2-3; TRBD2 might be the D (6 bases). Between the trimmed V and J ends, which lost 5 bases and 6 bases, there was a span of 18 bases. Germline values: CDR1 SQVTM, CDR2 ANQGSEA. This CDR3 contains 14 residues. The CDR3 here is CSVLSGGKRDTQYF. The CDR3 DNA reads as TGCAGCGTTCTTAGCGGAGGCAAGCGGGATACGCAGTATTTT.